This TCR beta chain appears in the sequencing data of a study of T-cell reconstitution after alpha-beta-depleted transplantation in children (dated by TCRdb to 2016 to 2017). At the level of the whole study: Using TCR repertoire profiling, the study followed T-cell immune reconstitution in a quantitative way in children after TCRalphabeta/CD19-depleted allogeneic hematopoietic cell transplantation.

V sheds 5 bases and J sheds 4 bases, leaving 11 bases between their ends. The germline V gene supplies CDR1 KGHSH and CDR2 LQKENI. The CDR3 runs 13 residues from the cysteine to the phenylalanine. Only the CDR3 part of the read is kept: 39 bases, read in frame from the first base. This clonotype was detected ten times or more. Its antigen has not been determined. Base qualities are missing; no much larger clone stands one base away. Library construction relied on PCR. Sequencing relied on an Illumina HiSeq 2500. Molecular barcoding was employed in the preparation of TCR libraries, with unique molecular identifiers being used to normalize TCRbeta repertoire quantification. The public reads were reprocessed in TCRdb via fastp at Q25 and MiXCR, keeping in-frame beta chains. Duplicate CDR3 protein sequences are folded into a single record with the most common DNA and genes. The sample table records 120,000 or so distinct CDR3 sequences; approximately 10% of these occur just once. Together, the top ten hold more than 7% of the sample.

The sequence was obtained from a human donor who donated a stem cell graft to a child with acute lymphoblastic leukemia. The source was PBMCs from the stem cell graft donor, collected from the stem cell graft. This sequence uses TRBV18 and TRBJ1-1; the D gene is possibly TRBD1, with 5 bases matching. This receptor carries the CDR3 CASSKGVATEAFF. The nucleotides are TGTGCCAGCTCAAAAGGGGTTGCCACTGAAGCTTTCTTT.